This TCR beta chain was observed in a study of blood T cell repertoires in COVID-19. Study-wide context: Researchers got acute and convalescent COVID-19 samples from the United States, Italy and Spain. Sources were T cells, B-cell-depleted T cells, or PBMCs; the material itself was cDNA or gDNA.

The Seattle patients, enrolled during active infection, were followed longitudinally. Original handling: Counts of nucleated cells, estimated from reference gene primer amplification, were obtained. Sequencing used immunoSEQ multiplex PCR; TCRdb keeps in-frame clones, though not all of them. V, J and clone size derive from that table, while D and trimming were established from the DNA sequence. The data contain 250,000 to 350,000 clones, 80% to 85% of them seen just once; the ten biggest clones take up around 16%. The CDR3 has 13 residues. CDR1 SGHRS and CDR2 YFSETQ come from the germline V gene. V lost 3 bases and J lost 6, with 7 bases in between.

The chain joins TRBV5-1 to TRBJ1-6, with D unresolved. Sequencing was carried out using peripheral blood. The TCR originated in a person aged 70 to 85 with COVID-19, enrolled during active disease. In DNA form, the CDR3 reads TGCGCCAGCAGCTCCTCTCCTAATTCACCCCTCCACTTT. This codes for CASSSSPNSPLHF.